This TCR beta chain stems from a study of T-cell memory formation after mild COVID-19. The CDR3 sequence is 15 residues long. The V end was cut by 3 bases, the J end by 2 bases, with 13 bases between. Germline values: CDR1 SGHRS, CDR2 YFSETQ. Sample barcodes and UMIs were carried by the TCR alpha and TCR beta cDNA libraries that 5'RACE generated with constant-segment primers. TCRdb reprocessed the 5' RACE reads via MiXCR and lists one record per CDR3 protein. The sample carries about 560,000 distinct CDR3 sequences, over 15% recorded once. This TCR came from an adult woman who had mild COVID-19 (a few samples of this study predate the infection). Cell type and time point are not known. The chain couples TRBV5-1 to TRBJ2-3; D possibly corresponds to TRBD1 (6 bases). Sequenced input: PBMCs or a T cell subset sorted from them (not recorded which). CDR3 residues: CASSSQGVPTDTQYF. The CDR3 DNA reads as TGCGCCAGCAGCTCACAGGGAGTTCCCACAGATACGCAGTATTTT.